This TCR beta chain was profiled in a study of circulating CD8 cells and anti-PD-1 response in melanoma. Study as a whole: Response groups: complete/partial responders versus stable/progressive non-responders.

Sorting of live CD3+CD8+TCRalphabeta+ cells by PD-1 and/or TIGIT gave four subsets. TCR libraries were prepared from 15 ng of total RNA with the QIAseq Immune Repertoire TCR panel. TCRdb itself ran the reads through MiXCR, one entry per CDR3 protein. The sample consists of several hundred distinct CDR3 sequences, 6% of them appearing once. The CDR3 contains 16 residues. Trimming shortened V by 4 bases and J by 5 bases, and 21 bases separated the two germline ends. In germline, CDR1 is SGHAT, CDR2 FQNNGV. Study-level findings and limits: DNEG was most diverse; TIGIT repertoires were least diverse.

By its share, this clonotype is medium-sized. Antigen unknown. The sequence came from a human donor with melanoma. The J gene is TRBJ2-7, the V gene TRBV11-2; the D gene could be TRBD1 or TRBD2 (6 bases each). The sequences come from CD8+ T cells from PBMCs, collected at baseline or after one month of anti-PD-1 therapy (not recorded which). CDR3 DNA sequence: TGTGCCAGCAGCTGGTTCGGGGGCCCTTATGGCGACGAGCAGTACTTC. Translating gives CASSWFGGPYGDEQYF. The variable domain in full, with the rest retrieved from reference TRBV11-2 and TRBJ2-7, is EAGVAQSPRYKIIEKRQSVAFWCNPISGHATLYWYQQILGQGPKLLIQFQNNGVVDDSQLPKDRFSAERLKGVDSTLKIQPAKLEDSAVYLCASSWFGGPYGDEQYFGPGTRLTVT.